What follows are 8 T cell receptor beta chains derived from one specimen sequenced in a study of breast tumors, draining lymph nodes, adjacent tissues. TCRdb processed the multiplex PCR reads anew with MiXCR; each CDR3 protein has one entry. The sample records 20,000 to 25,000 distinct CDR3 sequences, around 50% being singletons. Sequenced material: breast tumor tissue. These receptors came from a female donor with breast cancer. Some clones in this sample may be carry-over from other donors' samples.

This clonotype is medium-sized by share. The rearrangement links TRBV14 to TRBJ2-1, with a possible D match to TRBD2 (7 bases). CDR1 is SGHDN and CDR2 is FVKESK in the germline V gene. The germline V and J ends were trimmed by 0 bases and 3 bases, with 15 bases remaining between them. There are 17 residues in the CDR3. The CDR3 sequence is CASSQDLGQRGYNEQFF. CDR3 sequence (DNA): TGTGCCAGCAGCCAAGATCTTGGACAGCGGGGCTACAATGAGCAGTTCTTC.

This chain joins TRBV12-3 or TRBV12-4 and TRBJ1-4, with D uncertain. The CDR3 covers 11 residues. The ends were cut back, 6 bases at V and 8 bases at J, with 7 bases in the middle. CDR3 nucleotides: TGTGCCAGCAGCCAGACAGAAAAACTGTTTTTT. Translating it yields CASSQTEKLFF.

The chain joins TRBV6-5 to TRBJ2-2; D remains unclear. Germline CDR1 MNHEY, CDR2 SVGAGI. The length of the CDR3 is 13 residues. V was shortened by 4 bases and J by 9 bases, with 12 bases between the two germline ends. CDR3 in DNA: TGTGCCAGCAGTTCAAGGGATTCCCGGGAGCTGTTTTTT. Translating it yields CASSSRDSRELFF.

The rearrangement links TRBV7-6 to TRBJ2-3; TRBD2 aligns across 13 bases. The CDR3 consists of 17 residues. Trimming removed 2 bases from V and 6 bases from J; junction bases left unmatched: 8. Germline CDR1 reads SGHVS; CDR2 reads FNYEAQ. The CDR3 DNA reads as TGTGCCAGCAGCTTATGGACTAGCGGGGGCGGGCAGGATACGCAGTATTTT. Its protein product is CASSLWTSGGGQDTQYF.

About this clonotype: The junction shows a germline mismatch at one end, possibly a read error. The V and J genes are TRBV5-6 and TRBJ1-3; no clear D. This CDR3 comprises 16 residues. The germline V gene encodes CDR1 SGHDT and CDR2 YYEEEE. The CDR3 region is CASSLALATATNTVYF. CDR3 DNA: TGTGCCAGCAGCTTGGCCCTGGCTACCGCGACGAACACCGTATATTTT. Drawing the rest from reference TRBV5-6 and TRBJ1-3, the complete variable domain is DAGVTQSPTHLIKTRGQQVTLRCSPKSGHDTVSWYQQALGQGPQFIFQYYEEEERQRGNFPDRFSGHQFPNYSSELNVNALLLGDSALYLCASSLALATATNTVYFGEGSWLTVV.

This clonotype was detected only a few times. A much larger clone lies a single base off, so this may be a read error. V gene TRBV14 combines with J gene TRBJ2-1; the D is unclear. The CDR3 has 14 residues. Per the germline V gene, CDR1 is SGHDN and CDR2 is FVKESK. Here the CDR3 DNA reads TGTGCCAGCAGCTCATATGGACCCCGCAATGAGCAGTCCTTC. Residues: CASSSYGPRNEQSF.

The gene calls are TRBV10-3 and TRBJ1-6; a weak D match, TRBD1 (6 bases). CDR3 length equals 15 residues. CDR1 and CDR2 from the germline V gene are ENHRY and SYGVKD. Trimming stripped 0 bases from V and 9 bases from J, with 12 bases between. The DNA of the CDR3 is TGTGCCATCAGTGAGTCGCGGGGGCTCGGTTCACCCCTCCACTTT. It translates to CAISESRGLGSPLHF.

The V and J genes are TRBV7-9 and TRBJ2-1; TRBD2 matches 7 bases. V was clipped by 3 bases and J by 9 bases; unmatched bases: 5. The CDR3 contains 13 residues. Germline CDR1 reads SEHNR; CDR2 reads FQNEAQ (reference sequence). The CDR3 region has the DNA TGTGCCAGCAGCTTTGGGAGGGACGGTGAGCAGTTCTTC. Its protein is CASSFGRDGEQFF.